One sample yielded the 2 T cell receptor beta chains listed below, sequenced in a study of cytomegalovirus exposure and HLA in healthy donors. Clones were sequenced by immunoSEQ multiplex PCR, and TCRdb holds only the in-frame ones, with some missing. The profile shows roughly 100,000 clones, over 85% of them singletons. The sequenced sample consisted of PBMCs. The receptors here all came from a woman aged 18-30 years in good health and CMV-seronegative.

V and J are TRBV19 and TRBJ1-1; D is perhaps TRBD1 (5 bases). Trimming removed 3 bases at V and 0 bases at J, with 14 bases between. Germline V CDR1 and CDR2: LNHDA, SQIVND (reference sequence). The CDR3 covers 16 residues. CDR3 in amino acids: CASSIPRQSMNTEAFF. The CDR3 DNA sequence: TGTGCCAGTAGTATCCCCCGACAGAGCATGAACACTGAAGCTTTCTTT.

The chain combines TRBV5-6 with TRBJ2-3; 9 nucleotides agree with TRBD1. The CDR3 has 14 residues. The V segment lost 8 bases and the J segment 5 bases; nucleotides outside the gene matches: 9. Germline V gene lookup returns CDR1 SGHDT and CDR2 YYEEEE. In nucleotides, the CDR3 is TGTGCCAGTAGTACAGGGGGCCGGAGAGATACGCAGTATTTT. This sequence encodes CASSTGGRRDTQYF.